Described below is a single T cell receptor (beta chain) sequence and its context. The CDR3 covers 17 residues. CDR1 SNHLY and CDR2 FYNNEI come from the germline V gene. Trimming removed 5 bases at V and 4 bases at J, with 22 bases between. The data were obtained in a study of shared clonotypes between healthy human individuals. Naivety among CD8 cells was defined by CD45RO negativity and positive CCR7 selection, thereby excluding terminally differentiated effector memory CD45RA+ cells. Per the authors' pipeline: ImmunoSEQ gave junction-only sequences without quality scores, so filtering differed. The repertoire was sequenced with immunoSEQ multiplex PCR; TCRdb's copy has only in-frame clones and lacks some. The V and J calls and clone size come from that table; D and trimming were worked out from the DNA. The sample contains about 580,000 clones, roughly 98% of which appear only once.

The chain uses TRBV2 and TRBJ2-3; D may correspond to TRBD1 or TRBD2 (5 bases each). The clonotype comes from a man younger than 45 in good health. The sample comprised naive CD8+ T cells sorted from blood. DNA of the CDR3: TGTGCCAGCAGTACAAACCGGGACCCAGCTGTGGCAGATACGCAGTATTTT. Protein product: CASSTNRDPAVADTQYF.